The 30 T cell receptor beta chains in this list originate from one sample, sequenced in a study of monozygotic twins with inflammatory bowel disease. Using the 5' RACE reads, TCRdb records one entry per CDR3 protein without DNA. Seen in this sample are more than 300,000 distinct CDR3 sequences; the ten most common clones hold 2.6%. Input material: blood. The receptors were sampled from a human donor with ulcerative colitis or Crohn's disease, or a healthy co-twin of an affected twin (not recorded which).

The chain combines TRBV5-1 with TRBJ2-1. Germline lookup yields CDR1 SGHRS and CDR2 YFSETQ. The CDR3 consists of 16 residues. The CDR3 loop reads CASSLDGFLSYNEQFF.

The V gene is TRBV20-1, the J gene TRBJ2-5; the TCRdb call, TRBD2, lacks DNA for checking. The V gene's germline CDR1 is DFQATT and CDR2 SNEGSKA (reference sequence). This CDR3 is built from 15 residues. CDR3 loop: CSAAARRGSQETQYF.

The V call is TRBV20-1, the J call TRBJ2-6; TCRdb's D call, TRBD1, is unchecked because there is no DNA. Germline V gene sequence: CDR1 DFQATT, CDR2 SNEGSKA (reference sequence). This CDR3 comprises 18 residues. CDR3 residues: CSARPWDSRASGANVLTF.

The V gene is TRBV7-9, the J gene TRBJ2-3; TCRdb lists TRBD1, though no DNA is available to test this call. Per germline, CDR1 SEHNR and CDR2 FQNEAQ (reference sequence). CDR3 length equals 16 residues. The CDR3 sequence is CASSSRTSRATDTQYF.

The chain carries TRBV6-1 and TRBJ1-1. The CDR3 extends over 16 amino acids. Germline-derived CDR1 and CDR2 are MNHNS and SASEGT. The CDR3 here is CASSEVTGPWDTEAFF.

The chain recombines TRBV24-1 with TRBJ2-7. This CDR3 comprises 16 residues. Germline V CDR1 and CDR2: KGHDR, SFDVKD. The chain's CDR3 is CATSDVSWTGPNEQYF.

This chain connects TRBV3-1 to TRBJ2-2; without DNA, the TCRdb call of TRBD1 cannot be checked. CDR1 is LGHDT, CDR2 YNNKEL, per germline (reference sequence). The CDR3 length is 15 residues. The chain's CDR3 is CASTPGGGATGELFF.

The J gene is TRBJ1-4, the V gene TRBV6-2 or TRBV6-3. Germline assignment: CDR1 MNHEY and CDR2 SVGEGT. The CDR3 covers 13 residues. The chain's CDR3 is CASSRPGGEKLFF.

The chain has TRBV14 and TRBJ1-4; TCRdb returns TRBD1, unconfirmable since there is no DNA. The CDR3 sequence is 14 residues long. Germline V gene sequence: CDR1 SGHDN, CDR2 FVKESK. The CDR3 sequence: CASSRTGFGEKLFF.

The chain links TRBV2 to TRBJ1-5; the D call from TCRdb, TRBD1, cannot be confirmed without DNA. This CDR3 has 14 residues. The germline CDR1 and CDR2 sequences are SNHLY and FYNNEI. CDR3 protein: CAGSRDGSNQPQHF.

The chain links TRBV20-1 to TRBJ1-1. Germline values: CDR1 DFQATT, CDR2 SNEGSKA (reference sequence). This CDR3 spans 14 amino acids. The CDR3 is CSPYSRTVNTEAFF.

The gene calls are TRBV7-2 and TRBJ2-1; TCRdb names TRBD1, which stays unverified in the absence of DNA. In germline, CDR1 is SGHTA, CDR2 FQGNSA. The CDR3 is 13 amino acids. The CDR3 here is CASSWPGDNEQFF.

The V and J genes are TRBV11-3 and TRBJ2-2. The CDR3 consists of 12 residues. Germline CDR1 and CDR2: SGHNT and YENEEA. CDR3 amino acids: CASSSLDGELFF.

CDR3 in amino acids: CASRTGVGTGELFF. This sequence joins TRBV24-1 and TRBJ2-2; TCRdb picks TRBD1, but there is no DNA to check that call. The germline V gene has CDR1 KGHDR and CDR2 SFDVKD. The CDR3 is 14 residues long.

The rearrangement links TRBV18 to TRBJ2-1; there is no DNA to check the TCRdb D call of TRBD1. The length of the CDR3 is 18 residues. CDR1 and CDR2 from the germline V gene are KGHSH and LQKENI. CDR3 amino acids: CASSQNLGGQGSYNEQFF. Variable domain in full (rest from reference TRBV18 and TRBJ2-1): NAGVMQNPRHLVRRRGQEARLRCSPMKGHSHVYWYRQLPEEGLKFMVYLQKENIIDESGMPKERFSAEFPKEGPSILRIQQVVRGDSAAYFCASSQNLGGQGSYNEQFFGPGTRLTVL.

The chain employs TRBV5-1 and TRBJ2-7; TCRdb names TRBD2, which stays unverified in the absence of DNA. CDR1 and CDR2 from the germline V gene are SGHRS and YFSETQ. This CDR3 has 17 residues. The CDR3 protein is CASTKTSGGGESYEQYF. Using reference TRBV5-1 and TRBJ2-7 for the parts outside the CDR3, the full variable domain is KAGVTQTPRYLIKTRGQQVTLSCSPISGHRSVSWYQQTPGQGLQFLFEYFSETQRNKGNFPGRFSGRQFSNSRSEMNVSTLELGDSALYLCASTKTSGGGESYEQYFGPGTRLTVT.

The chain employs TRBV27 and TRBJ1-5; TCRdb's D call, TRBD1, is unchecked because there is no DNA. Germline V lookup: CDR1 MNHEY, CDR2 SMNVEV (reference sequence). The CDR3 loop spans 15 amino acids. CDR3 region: CASSPWTGDNQPQHF.

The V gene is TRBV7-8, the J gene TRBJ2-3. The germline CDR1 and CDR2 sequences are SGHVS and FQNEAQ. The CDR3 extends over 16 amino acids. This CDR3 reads CASSFRLGIRTDTQYF.

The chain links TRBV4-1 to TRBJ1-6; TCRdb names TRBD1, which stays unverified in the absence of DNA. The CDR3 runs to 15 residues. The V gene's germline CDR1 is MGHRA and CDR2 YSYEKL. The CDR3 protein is CASSQDRGRNSPLHF.

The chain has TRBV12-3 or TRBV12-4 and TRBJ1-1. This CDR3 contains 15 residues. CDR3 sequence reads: CASSVDLDMNTEAFF.

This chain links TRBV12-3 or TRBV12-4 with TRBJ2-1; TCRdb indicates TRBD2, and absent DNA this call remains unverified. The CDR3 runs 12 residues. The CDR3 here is CASSLAPRAQFF.

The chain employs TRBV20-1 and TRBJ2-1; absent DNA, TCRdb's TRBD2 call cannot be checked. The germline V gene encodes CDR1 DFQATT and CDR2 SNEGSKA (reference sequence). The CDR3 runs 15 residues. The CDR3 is CSASGGDVSYNEQFF.

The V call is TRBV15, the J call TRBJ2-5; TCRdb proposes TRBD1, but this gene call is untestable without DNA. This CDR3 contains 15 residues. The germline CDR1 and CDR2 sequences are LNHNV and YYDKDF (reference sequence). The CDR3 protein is CATSRPFGTEETQYF. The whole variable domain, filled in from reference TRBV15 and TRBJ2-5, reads DAMVIQNPRYQVTQFGKPVTLSCSQTLNHNVMYWYQQKSSQAPKLLFHYYDKDFNNEADTPDNFQSRRPNTSFCFLDIRSPGLGDTAMYLCATSRPFGTEETQYFGPGTRLLVL.

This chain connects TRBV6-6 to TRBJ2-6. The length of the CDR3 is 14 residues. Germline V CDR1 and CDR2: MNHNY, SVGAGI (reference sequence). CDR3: CASSLNSGANVLTF.

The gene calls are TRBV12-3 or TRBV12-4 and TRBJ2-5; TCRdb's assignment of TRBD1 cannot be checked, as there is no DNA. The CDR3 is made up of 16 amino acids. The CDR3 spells CASSLALGTGLETQYF.

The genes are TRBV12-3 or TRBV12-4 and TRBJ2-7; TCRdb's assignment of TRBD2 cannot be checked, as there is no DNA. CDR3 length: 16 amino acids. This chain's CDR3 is CASSLWTAGGPYEQYF.

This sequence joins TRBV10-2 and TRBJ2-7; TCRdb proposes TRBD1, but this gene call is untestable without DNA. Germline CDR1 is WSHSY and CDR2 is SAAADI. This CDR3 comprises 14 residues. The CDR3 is CASRLQGANYEQYF.

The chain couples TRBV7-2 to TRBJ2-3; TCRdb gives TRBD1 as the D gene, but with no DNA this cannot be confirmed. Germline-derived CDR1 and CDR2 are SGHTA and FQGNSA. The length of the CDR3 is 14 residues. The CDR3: CASSRVVGADTQYF.

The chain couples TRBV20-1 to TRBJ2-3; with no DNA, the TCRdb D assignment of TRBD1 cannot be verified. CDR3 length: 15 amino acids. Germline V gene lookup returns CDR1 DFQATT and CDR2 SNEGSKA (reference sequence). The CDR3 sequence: CNARDPGQGVSTQYF.

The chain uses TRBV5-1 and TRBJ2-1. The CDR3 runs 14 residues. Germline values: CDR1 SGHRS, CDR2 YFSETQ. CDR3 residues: CASSLGVSGNEQFF.